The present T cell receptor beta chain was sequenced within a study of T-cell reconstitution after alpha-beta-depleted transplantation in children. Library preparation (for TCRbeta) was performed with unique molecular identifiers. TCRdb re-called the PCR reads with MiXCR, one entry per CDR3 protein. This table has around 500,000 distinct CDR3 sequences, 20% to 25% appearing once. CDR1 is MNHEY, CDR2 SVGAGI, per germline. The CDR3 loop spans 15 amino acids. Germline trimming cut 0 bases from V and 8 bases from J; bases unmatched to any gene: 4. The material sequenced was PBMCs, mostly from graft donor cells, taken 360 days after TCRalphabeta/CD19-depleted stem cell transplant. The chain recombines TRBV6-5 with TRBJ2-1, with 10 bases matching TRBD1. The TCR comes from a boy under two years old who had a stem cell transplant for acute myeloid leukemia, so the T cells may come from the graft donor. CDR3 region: CASSYSDRGGHEQFF. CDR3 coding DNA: TGTGCCAGCAGTTACTCGGACAGGGGGGGGCATGAGCAGTTCTTC.